This T cell receptor (beta chain) is from a study of blood T cell repertoires in COVID-19. Background on the study: Specimens from acute and convalescent COVID-19 originated in the United States, Italy and Spain. The cDNA or gDNA used as material had been derived from T cells, B-cell-depleted T cells, or PBMCs.

Per the study methods: Quantification of nucleated cells was approximated via reference gene primer amplification. TCRdb's copy holds only in-frame clones and misses some; the assay was immunoSEQ multiplex PCR. V and J calls and clone size are those listed in that table; D and trimming were worked out from the DNA. This sample has around 340,000 clones, with about nine tenths found just once. Those designated as exposed participants met a COVID-19 case within 2 weeks before study entry. Germline V gene sequence: CDR1 GTSNPN, CDR2 SVGIG (reference sequence). This CDR3 is built from 14 residues. With 1 base removed from V and 0 bases from J, the gap between germline ends came to 7 bases.

The rearrangement links TRBV30 to TRBJ1-5; TRBD1 is a possible D gene (6 bases). Sequencing used PBMCs or T cells enriched from blood (not recorded which). The origin of this receptor is a woman in her twenties or thirties who had been exposed to COVID-19. This chain's CDR3 is CAWSGTASNQPQHF. In DNA form, the CDR3 reads TGTGCCTGGAGTGGGACAGCTAGCAATCAGCCCCAGCATTTT. Filled out from reference TRBV30 and TRBJ1-5, the complete variable domain reads SQTIHQWPATLVQPVGSPLSLECTVEGTSNPNLYWYRQAAGRGLQLLFYSVGIGQISSEVPQNLSASRPQDRQFILSSKKLLLSDSGFYLCAWSGTASNQPQHFGDGTRLSIL.